One TCR beta chain is described in this entry. This clonotype was seen repeatedly, ten times or more. No much larger clonotype is one base removed from it; base qualities were not supplied. The meaning of the sample's treatment or condition label: live attenuated yellow fever vaccine strain. PBMCs were isolated from peripheral blood using a standard Ficoll-Paque protocol. Epitope-specific CD8 T cells were sorted with a dextramer loaded with the yellow fever NS4B epitope peptide, and anti-CD3 and anti-CD8 staining was applied. TriZol was used to extract RNA from bulk PBMCs, CD4 and CD8 fractions, and dextramer-positive and dextramer-negative fractions. This entry comes from a study of T cells after yellow fever vaccination (dated by TCRdb to about 2019). Regarding the complete study: Libraries from fractions with low cell numbers were prepared with the SMART-Seq v4 Ultra Low Input RNA kit. To track T-cell clones before and after primary and booster YFV17D yellow fever vaccination, bulk TCR alpha and beta repertoires were sequenced longitudinally. Two healthy male donors, one aged 18 to 30 and one aged 30 to 40 years, were included in the cohort. Blood samples were taken at several timepoints before and after primary and secondary immunization, and bulk PBMC replicates and cell subsets were isolated. Beyond this particular receptor, the publication reports: Because the study included only a couple of donors, the extent to which the findings can be generalized is limited. The secondary T-cell response was weaker than the primary response but faster, peaking on day 5 instead of day 15. FACS-sorted repertoires could contain abundant contaminating clonotypes from the bulk population, so computational filtering was required. After the booster, most clones that had expanded after primary vaccination were detected again (around 96% of CD4 and more than 85% of CD8), suggesting broad maintenance of memory. A small fraction of clonotypes appeared in both the CD4 and CD8 compartments, likely as a result of convergent recombination.

The germline V gene specifies SGHAT as CDR1 and FQNNGV as CDR2. Trimming removed 5 bases from V and 1 base from J; the gene matches leave 2 bases unexplained. The CDR3 sequence holds 14 residues, the cysteine and phenylalanine included. Only the CDR3 DNA is retained, 42 bases long and in frame from the first base. TCR cDNA was made using 5'RACE template switching, a step that added a universal primer site and unique molecular identifiers. Priming of cDNA synthesis was performed from both the TCR alpha and TCR beta constant segments. Libraries were amplified in two PCR steps, with sample barcodes and sequencing adapters added in the second step. Libraries were sequenced on Illumina HiSeq 2500 (2x100 bp) or NovaSeq (2x150 bp). Under the source paper's analysis protocol: Reads were demultiplexed and collapsed into UMI consensus sequences with MIGEC, and V(D)J alignment was performed with MiXCR. Vaccine-responding clonotypes were identified with edgeR using replicate PBMC samples, with FDR below 0.01 and a log2 fold change above 5 up to day 15 being required. Bulk clonotypes were assigned CD4 or CD8 identity according to which sequenced CD4 or CD8 repertoire held them at higher abundance. A clonotype counted as NS4B-specific if enriched at least 10-fold in dextramer-positive versus dextramer-negative fractions, with CD4-biased clonotypes left out. The raw public reads went through TCRdb reprocessing: fastp at Q25, MiXCR clone calling, in-frame beta chains kept. Records with the same CDR3 protein are collapsed into one entry carrying the most frequent genes and DNA. It is TCRdb's table, rather than the study itself, that gives the V and J calls and clone size. The sample table holds around 47,000 distinct CDR3 sequences, of which roughly 7% were seen once. In total, the top ten clones hold about 15% of the sample.

This receptor chain uses TRBV11-2 and TRBJ2-3; 8 middle bases align to TRBD2. The source of this sequence is a man in his thirties or forties who received the YFV17D yellow fever vaccine. The specimen was CD8+ T cells not binding an NS4B(214-222) dextramer, sorted from PBMCs, collected 45 days after the yellow fever booster vaccination. Taken with the paper, the label for cell subset or site translates to: NS4B epitope dextramer-negative CD8 T cells. Read as DNA, the sequence is TGTGCCAGCAGCCAACTAGCGGGCACAGATACGCAGTATTTT. Its product reads: CASSQLAGTDTQYF.